The T cell receptor (beta chain) described here comes from a study of CD8+ T cells in alopecia areata. Study-wide results and caveats: In lesional scalp, particularly from alopecia totalis/universalis, clonality was higher than in normal scalp. It was less clear whether patients shared TCRs than it was in mice, possibly because of HLA.

As to this clone: The antigen is undetermined.

V lost 0 bases to trimming and J lost 5 bases, with 9 bases between them. Per the germline V gene, CDR1 is SGHRS and CDR2 is YFSETQ. The CDR3 extends over 14 amino acids. cDNA serving as the sequencing template came from extracted, reverse transcribed RNA. Repertoires were generated with immunoSEQ multiplex PCR, while TCRdb's copy carries only in-frame clones and drops some. The sample contains more than 200,000 clones, roughly two thirds of which appear only once. This chain links TRBV5-1 with TRBJ2-1; D is possibly TRBD1 (6 bases). Source: CD4+ T cells sorted from blood, taken at week 0. The receptor's source is a human donor with alopecia areata. The CDR3 nucleotides read TGCGCCAGCAGCTTGGGGCAGGGGAACAATGAGCAGTTCTTC. Its protein is CASSLGQGNNEQFF. Supplemented by reference TRBV5-1 and TRBJ2-1, the full variable domain reads KAGVTQTPRYLIKTRGQQVTLSCSPISGHRSVSWYQQTPGQGLQFLFEYFSETQRNKGNFPGRFSGRQFSNSRSEMNVSTLELGDSALYLCASSLGQGNNEQFFGPGTRLTVL.